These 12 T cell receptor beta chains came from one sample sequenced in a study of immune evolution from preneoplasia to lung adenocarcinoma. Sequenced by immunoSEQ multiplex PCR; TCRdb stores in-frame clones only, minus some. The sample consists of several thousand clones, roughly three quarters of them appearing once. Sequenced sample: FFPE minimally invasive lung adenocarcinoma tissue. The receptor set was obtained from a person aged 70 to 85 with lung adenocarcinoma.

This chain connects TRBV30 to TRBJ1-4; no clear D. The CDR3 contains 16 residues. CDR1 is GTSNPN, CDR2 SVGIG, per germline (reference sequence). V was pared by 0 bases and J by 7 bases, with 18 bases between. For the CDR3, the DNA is TGTGCCTGGAGTGTACCAGGACTGTCCAGCGGTGAAAAACTGTTTTTT. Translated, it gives CAWSVPGLSSGEKLFF.

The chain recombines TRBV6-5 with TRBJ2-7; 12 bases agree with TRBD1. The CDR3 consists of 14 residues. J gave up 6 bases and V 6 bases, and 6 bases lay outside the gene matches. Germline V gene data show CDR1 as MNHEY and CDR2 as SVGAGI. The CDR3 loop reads CASRPGTGGLEQYF. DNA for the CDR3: TGTGCCAGCAGACCGGGGACAGGGGGCCTCGAGCAGTACTTC.

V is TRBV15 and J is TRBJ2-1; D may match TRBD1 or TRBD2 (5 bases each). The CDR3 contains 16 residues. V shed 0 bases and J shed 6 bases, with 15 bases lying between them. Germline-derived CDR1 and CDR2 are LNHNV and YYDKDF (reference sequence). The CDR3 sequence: CATSRDLGTPANEQFF. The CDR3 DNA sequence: TGTGCCACCAGCAGAGATCTGGGGACCCCAGCCAATGAGCAGTTCTTC.

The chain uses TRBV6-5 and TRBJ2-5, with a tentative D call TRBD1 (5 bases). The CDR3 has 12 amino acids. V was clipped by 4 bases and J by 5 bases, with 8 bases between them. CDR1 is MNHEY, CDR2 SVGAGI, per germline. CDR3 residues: CASSFGAETQYF. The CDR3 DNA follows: TGTGCCAGCAGTTTTGGGGCTGAGACCCAGTACTTC.

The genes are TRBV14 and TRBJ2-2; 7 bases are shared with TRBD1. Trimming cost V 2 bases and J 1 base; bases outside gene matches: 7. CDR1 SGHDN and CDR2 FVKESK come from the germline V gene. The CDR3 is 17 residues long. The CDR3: CASSQYRGSGNTGELFF. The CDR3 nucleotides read TGTGCCAGCAGCCAATACAGGGGCAGCGGGAACACCGGGGAGCTGTTTTTT.

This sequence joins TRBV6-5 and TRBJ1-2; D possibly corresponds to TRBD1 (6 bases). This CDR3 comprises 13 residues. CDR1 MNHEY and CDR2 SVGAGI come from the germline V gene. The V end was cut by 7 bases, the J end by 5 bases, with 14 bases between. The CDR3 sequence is CASKNADRYGYTF. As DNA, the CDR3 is TGTGCCAGCAAAAACGCGGACAGATATGGCTACACCTTC.

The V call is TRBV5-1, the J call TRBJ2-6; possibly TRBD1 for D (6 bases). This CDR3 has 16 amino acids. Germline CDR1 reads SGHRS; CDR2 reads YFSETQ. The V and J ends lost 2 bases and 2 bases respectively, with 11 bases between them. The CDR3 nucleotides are TGCGCCAGCAGCTTCCAACAGGGAACTGGGGCCAACGTCCTGACTTTC. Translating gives CASSFQQGTGANVLTF.

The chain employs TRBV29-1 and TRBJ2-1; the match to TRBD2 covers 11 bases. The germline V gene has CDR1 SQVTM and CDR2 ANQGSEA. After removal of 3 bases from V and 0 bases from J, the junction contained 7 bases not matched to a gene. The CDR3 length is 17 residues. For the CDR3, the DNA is TGCAGCGTTGACTTGGGACTAGCGGTTAGCTCCTACAATGAGCAGTTCTTC. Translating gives CSVDLGLAVSSYNEQFF.

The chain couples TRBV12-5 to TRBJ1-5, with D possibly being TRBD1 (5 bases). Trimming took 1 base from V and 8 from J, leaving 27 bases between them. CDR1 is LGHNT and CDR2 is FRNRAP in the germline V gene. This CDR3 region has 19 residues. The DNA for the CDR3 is TGTGCTAGTGGTTTGGCCCTGGGGCCTGGGCGCCCGCGGGGGAAGCCCCAGCATTTT. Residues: CASGLALGPGRPRGKPQHF.

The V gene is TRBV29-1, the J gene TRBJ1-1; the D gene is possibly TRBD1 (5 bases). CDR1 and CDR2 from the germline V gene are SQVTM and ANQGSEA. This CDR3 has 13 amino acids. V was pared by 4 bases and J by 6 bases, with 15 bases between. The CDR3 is CSVAKDKAAEAFF. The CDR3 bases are TGCAGCGTTGCAAAGGACAAGGCGGCTGAAGCTTTCTTT. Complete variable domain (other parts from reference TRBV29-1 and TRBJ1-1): SAVISQKPSRDICQRGTSLTIQCQVDSQVTMMFWYRQQPGQSLTLIATANQGSEATYESGFVIDKFPISRPNLTFSTLTVSNMSPEDSSIYLCSVAKDKAAEAFFGQGTRLTVV.

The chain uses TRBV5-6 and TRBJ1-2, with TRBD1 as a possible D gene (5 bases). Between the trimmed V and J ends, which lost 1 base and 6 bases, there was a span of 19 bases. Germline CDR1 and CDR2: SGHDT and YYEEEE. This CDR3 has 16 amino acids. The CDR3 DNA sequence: TGTGCCAGCAGCTTGCCCTACCGGGGGAGGTCGGATGGCTACACCTTC. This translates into CASSLPYRGRSDGYTF.

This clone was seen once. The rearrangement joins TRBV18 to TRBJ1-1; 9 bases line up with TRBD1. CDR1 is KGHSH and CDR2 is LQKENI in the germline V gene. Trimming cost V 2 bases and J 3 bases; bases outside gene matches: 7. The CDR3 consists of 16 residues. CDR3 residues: CASSPRTGVFDTEAFF. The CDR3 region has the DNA TGTGCCAGCTCACCAAGGACAGGGGTATTTGACACTGAAGCTTTCTTT.